This T cell receptor (beta chain) was documented in a study of shared T cell receptors in the human thymus. V dropped 3 bases and J dropped 1 base, with 13 bases sitting between them. This CDR3 is 15 amino acids long. Germline assignment: CDR1 SGHNT and CDR2 YYREEE (reference sequence). The protocol was immunoSEQ multiplex PCR, while the TCRdb copy is restricted to in-frame clones and leaves out a portion. The sample shows about 610,000 clones, roughly 88% of them seen only once. This sample also belongs to another study, concerning human thymus T cells. That paper adds: V and J genes seemed to be used with bias in thymic and blood repertoires.

The TCR originated in a boy under three years old with a congenital heart defect. Sequenced: thymocytes. The V gene is TRBV5-4, the J gene TRBJ1-1; D possibly corresponds to TRBD1 (6 bases). CDR3 nucleotide sequence: TGTGCCAGCAGCTCGAACAGGGAATCGAACACTGAAGCTTTCTTT. Protein sequence: CASSSNRESNTEAFF.